These 26 T cell receptor beta chains were all obtained from the same sample, sequenced in a study of a mutant IDH1 vaccine in newly diagnosed glioma. The data were produced by immunoSEQ multiplex PCR, yet TCRdb's version contains in-frame clones alone and is incomplete. The top ten hold less than 9.5% of the sample, which has approximately 88,000 clones, roughly 78% seen once. Time point of the sample: baseline, week 1 (first vaccination visit). As for treatment: pre-vaccination baseline after standard-of-care therapy. The starting material was PBMCs, obtained from a glioma patient treated with radiotherapy, temozolomide or both. The receptors were sampled from a man aged 35-49 years with glioma.

The rearrangement joins TRBV9 to TRBJ1-2, with D unresolved. The germline V and J ends were trimmed by 4 bases and 8 bases, with 18 bases remaining between them. CDR3 length: 14 residues. Looked up from germline, CDR1 is SGDLS and CDR2 is YYNGEE. CDR3 in amino acids: CASSPASKDWGYTF. The CDR3 nucleotides read TGTGCCAGCAGCCCGGCCAGCAAGGACTGGGGCTACACCTTC.

The chain links TRBV9 to TRBJ2-5, with 14 bases lining up with TRBD2. The DNA end lines up better with TRBJ2-7; the J call may be wrong. From germline, CDR1 is SGDLS and CDR2 YYNGEE. CDR3 size: 16 residues. The CDR3 protein is CASSPEGLAGVSEQYF. The DNA of the CDR3 is TGTGCCAGCAGCCCTGAGGGACTAGCGGGAGTTTCCGAGCAGTACTTC.

The chain links TRBV6-5 to TRBJ2-7, with D tentatively TRBD1 (5 bases). Germline CDR1 is MNHEY and CDR2 is SVGAGI. V was shortened by 6 bases and J by 2 bases, with 11 bases between the two germline ends. The CDR3 has 13 amino acids. The CDR3 sequence is CASSQGGTYEQYF. CDR3 sequence (DNA): TGTGCCAGCAGCCAGGGTGGGACCTACGAGCAGTACTTC.

Only one count was recorded for this clone. The CDR3 DNA sequence: TGTGCCAGCAGTTTAGGACAGGCCTTATATGGCTACACCTTC. Amino acids: CASSLGQALYGYTF. The chain combines TRBV28 with TRBJ1-2; TRBD1 matches at 7 bases. Germline V gives CDR1 MDHEN, CDR2 SYDVKM. J lost 5 bases, V lost 2 bases, and 5 bases had no gene match. The CDR3 is made up of 14 amino acids.

V gene TRBV5-1 combines with J gene TRBJ1-2, with D tentatively TRBD1 (5 bases). V lost 0 bases and J lost 3, with 18 bases in between. Looked up from germline, CDR1 is SGHRS and CDR2 is YFSETQ. The CDR3 is 17 amino acids. The CDR3 protein is CASSLEWSTVPDYGYTF. For the CDR3, the DNA is TGCGCCAGCAGCTTGGAATGGTCGACAGTTCCTGACTATGGCTACACCTTC.

This chain uses TRBV5-1 with TRBJ2-3, with TRBD1 matching over 9 bases. The germline V gene encodes CDR1 SGHRS and CDR2 YFSETQ. The CDR3 totals 15 residues. The V gene end was trimmed by 0 bases and the J gene end by 6 bases; junction bases not matched to a gene: 5. CDR3 amino acids: CASSLGQGVSDTQYF. The DNA for the CDR3 is TGCGCCAGCAGCTTGGGACAGGGGGTATCGGATACGCAGTATTTT.

The chain combines TRBV11-2 with TRBJ2-7; D possibly corresponds to TRBD1 (5 bases). The V end was cut by 5 bases, the J end by 4 bases, with 18 bases between. CDR3 length: 15 amino acids. In germline, CDR1 is SGHAT, CDR2 FQNNGV. The CDR3 sequence: CASSPPWWGSYEQYF. In DNA, the CDR3 is TGTGCCAGCAGCCCCCCTTGGTGGGGCAGTTACGAGCAGTACTTC.

V is TRBV5-1 and J is TRBJ1-4, with no clear D. The CDR3 consists of 16 residues. Germline loops: CDR1 SGHRS, CDR2 YFSETQ. The germline V and J ends were trimmed by 0 bases and 4 bases, with 13 bases remaining between them. The CDR3 DNA reads TGCGCCAGCAGCTTGGCCTTGGGCAGCAGTAATGAAAAACTGTTTTTT. Protein: CASSLALGSSNEKLFF.

V and J are TRBV6-5 and TRBJ1-1; D call uncertain. The CDR3 sequence is 14 residues long. Per the germline V gene, CDR1 is MNHEY and CDR2 is SVGAGI. V lost 8 bases and J 4 bases, leaving 17 bases between the germline ends. The CDR3 is CASSSPVRRTEAFF. CDR3 sequence (DNA): TGTGCCAGCTCCTCTCCGGTACGTCGCACTGAAGCTTTCTTT.

The chain carries TRBV12-5 and TRBJ1-1, with D perhaps matching TRBD1 (6 bases). Trimming shortened V by 1 base and J by 7 bases, and 10 bases separated the two germline ends. The CDR3 spans 13 residues. The germline gives CDR1 LGHNT, CDR2 FRNRAP. The DNA for the CDR3 is TGTGCTAGTGGTTTGGGACAGGCGATTGAAGCTTTCTTT. Protein sequence: CASGLGQAIEAFF.

The V gene is TRBV5-1, the J gene TRBJ2-4; maybe TRBD2 (6 bases). This CDR3 region has 14 residues. Trimming shortened V by 2 bases and J by 2 bases, and 8 bases separated the two germline ends. The germline V gene has CDR1 SGHRS and CDR2 YFSETQ. The CDR3 region has the DNA TGCGCCAGCAGCTTCGGAGGGCCCAAAAACATTCAGTACTTC. Translation: CASSFGGPKNIQYF.

The J gene is TRBJ2-7, the V gene TRBV28, with 7 bases matching TRBD1. The CDR3 contains 14 residues. Germline assignment: CDR1 MDHEN and CDR2 SYDVKM. The V gene end was trimmed by 0 bases and the J gene end by 1 base; junction bases not matched to a gene: 0. DNA of the CDR3: TGTGCCAGCAGTTTATGGACAGGGTCCTACGAGCAGTACTTC. Protein: CASSLWTGSYEQYF.

The rearrangement uses TRBV7-6 and TRBJ2-5, with D tentatively TRBD1 (6 bases). Trimming removed 4 bases from V and 3 bases from J, with 15 bases in between. The length of the CDR3 is 15 residues. Germline V gives CDR1 SGHVS, CDR2 FNYEAQ. CDR3 amino acids: CASSSGQTVEETQYF. Here the CDR3 DNA reads TGTGCCAGCAGCTCCGGACAGACAGTAGAAGAGACCCAGTACTTC.

This clone was counted once. The chain joins TRBV7-2 to TRBJ2-1, with TRBD2 identical over 7 bases. Germline assignment: CDR1 SGHTA and CDR2 FQGNSA. The CDR3 consists of 15 residues. V trimming: 1 base; J trimming: 5 bases; junction bases outside the gene matches: 5. As DNA, the CDR3 is TGTGCCAGCAGCTTAGGGGGACTACCTAACAATGAGCAGTTCTTC. Translating it yields CASSLGGLPNNEQFF.

The V call is TRBV18, the J call TRBJ1-4; 7 bases match TRBD1. The CDR3 sequence is 15 residues long. CDR1 is KGHSH, CDR2 LQKENI, per germline. V was pared by 3 bases and J by 5 bases, with 6 bases of the junction left unmatched. In nucleotides, the CDR3 is TGTGCCAGCTCACCGCGGGACAGTATGAATGAAAAACTGTTTTTT. Residues: CASSPRDSMNEKLFF.

This clone has just one count. This may come from a read error, since a much larger clone is one base off. The chain employs TRBV19 and TRBJ1-5; a weak D match, TRBD1 (6 bases). Trimming removed 7 bases at V and 6 bases at J, with 13 bases between. The V gene's germline CDR1 is LNHDA and CDR2 SQIVND (reference sequence). The CDR3 length is 13 residues. CDR3 sequence reads: CASNGGPIQPQHF. Written as DNA, the CDR3 is TGTGCCAGTAACGGGGGGCCGATTCAGCCCCAGCATTTT.

This clone was detected once. The chain carries TRBV15 and TRBJ2-7; the match to TRBD2 covers 7 bases. Germline CDR1 is LNHNV and CDR2 is YYDKDF (reference sequence). CDR3 length equals 13 residues. V gave up 5 bases and J gave up 0 bases; unmatched junction bases: 1. Here the CDR3 DNA reads TGTGCCACCAGCCCGGGAGGCTCCTACGAGCAGTACTTC. Amino acid sequence: CATSPGGSYEQYF.

The chain joins TRBV18 to TRBJ2-5; D is unresolved. The closer fit of TRBJ2-7 to the DNA end suggests the J call may be wrong. This CDR3 has 12 amino acids. Germline CDR1 and CDR2: KGHSH and LQKENI. The CDR3 is CASSPTTYEQYF. DNA of the CDR3: TGTGCCAGCTCACCAACGACCTACGAGCAGTACTTC.

This clone was seen a few times. The V and J genes are TRBV18 and TRBJ2-3; 11 bases agree with TRBD2. Per germline, CDR1 KGHSH and CDR2 LQKENI. V shed 3 bases, J shed 5 bases, and the junction held 7 bases outside the gene matches. This CDR3 is built from 16 residues. CDR3 DNA: TGTGCCAGCTCACCTCTTAGCGGGGGGGCCAGAGATACGCAGTATTTT. The encoded protein is CASSPLSGGARDTQYF.

This chain uses TRBV7-2 with TRBJ2-7; D possibly corresponds to TRBD2 (5 bases). The germline V gene encodes CDR1 SGHTA and CDR2 FQGNSA. With 4 bases removed from V and 6 bases from J, the gap between germline ends came to 13 bases. CDR3 size: 13 residues. The CDR3 protein is CASSWTERGEQYF. The DNA of the CDR3 is TGTGCCAGCAGCTGGACTGAACGGGGCGAGCAGTACTTC.

V usage is TRBV28 and J usage is TRBJ2-6; 9 bases are shared with TRBD1. The CDR3 sequence is 17 residues long. After removal of 5 bases from V and 2 bases from J, the junction contained 7 bases not matched to a gene. Germline CDR1 and CDR2: MDHEN and SYDVKM. The DNA of the CDR3 is TGTGCCAGCAGTCCCGGGACAGGGTCGCCTGGGGCCAACGTCCTGACTTTC. It translates to CASSPGTGSPGANVLTF.

The genes are TRBV7-2 and TRBJ2-5; the D is unclear. Germline V CDR1 and CDR2: SGHTA, FQGNSA. This CDR3 contains 14 residues. V was pared by 1 base and J by 1 base, with 7 bases between. CDR3 region: CASSLGATQETQYF. CDR3 nucleotides: TGTGCCAGCAGCTTAGGGGCCACCCAAGAGACCCAGTACTTC.

The V gene is TRBV6-1, the J gene TRBJ1-1; D remains ambiguous. Trimming took off 6 bases at V and 5 bases at J, with 13 bases between the two ends. This CDR3 region has 13 residues. CDR1 is MNHNS and CDR2 is SASEGT in the germline V gene. CDR3 region: CASRMEVETEAFF. The CDR3 bases are TGTGCCAGCAGAATGGAGGTAGAAACTGAAGCTTTCTTT.

This chain uses TRBV5-1 with TRBJ2-7; 9 bases fit TRBD1. V was clipped by 3 bases and J by 5 bases; unmatched bases: 15. The CDR3 runs to 17 residues. CDR1 is SGHRS and CDR2 is YFSETQ in the germline V gene. The CDR3 DNA reads TGCGCCAGCAGCTCGTTCGCAACCGGGACAGGGCTTCACGAGCAGTACTTC. Encoded protein: CASSSFATGTGLHEQYF.

The CDR3 bases are TGTGCCAGCAGTGCGTCGGAGGGGCTTAGCAATCAGCCCCAGCATTTT. Amino acids: CASSASEGLSNQPQHF. This chain joins TRBV2 and TRBJ1-5; TRBD1 is a possible D gene (5 bases). The CDR3 spans 16 residues. V lost 4 bases to trimming and J lost 0 bases, with 13 bases between them. From germline, CDR1 is SNHLY and CDR2 FYNNEI.

This sequence joins TRBV9 and TRBJ2-6, with D perhaps matching TRBD1 (6 bases). Germline V lookup: CDR1 SGDLS, CDR2 YYNGEE. V lost 4 bases and J lost 0, with 8 bases in between. The CDR3 has 15 amino acids. CDR3 bases: TGTGCCAGCAGCTCAGGGGACTCTGGGGCCAACGTCCTGACTTTC. It translates to CASSSGDSGANVLTF.